The next 13 T cell receptor beta chains were all read from a single sample in a study of blood T cell repertoires in COVID-19. TCRdb keeps only in-frame clones here, not all; method: immunoSEQ multiplex PCR. This table holds around 250,000 clones, roughly nine tenths found once. Sequencing used peripheral blood. These receptors were collected from a woman between 35 and 50 years old who had recovered from COVID-19.

The chain combines TRBV6-2 or TRBV6-3 with TRBJ2-7; TRBD1 matches 7 bases. The V and J ends lost 0 bases and 2 bases, in that order; junction bases with no gene match: 7. This CDR3 has 16 amino acids. In germline, CDR1 is MNHEY, CDR2 SVGEGT. This CDR3 reads CASSYSTRGPAYEQYF. In nucleotides, the CDR3 is TGTGCCAGCAGTTACTCGACGAGGGGGCCAGCCTACGAGCAGTACTTC.

This rearrangement joins TRBV23-1 to TRBJ2-1; the D is unclear. TRBV23-1 is an ORF; its function is uncertain. This CDR3 comprises 16 residues. With 8 bases removed from V and 5 bases from J, the gap between germline ends came to 22 bases. CDR3 bases: TGCGCCAGCTTTAATTGTCGACTCCATCTCAACAATGAGCAGTTCTTC. Residues: CASFNCRLHLNNEQFF.

The CDR3 loop reads CASSLTGSYNSPLHF. In DNA form, the CDR3 reads TGTGCCAGCAGTCTTACAGGGTCCTATAATTCACCCCTCCACTTT. This chain connects TRBV7-3 to TRBJ1-6, with D maybe TRBD1 (6 bases). Trimming removed 6 bases at V and 1 base at J, with 10 bases between. The CDR3 covers 15 residues. Germline assignment: CDR1 SGHTA and CDR2 FQGTGA.

As for this clone: At one of its ends the junction is not consistent with the germline gene, which may arise from a read error. This chain connects TRBV10-2 to TRBJ1-1; no reliable D call. Germline V gene data show CDR1 as WSHSY and CDR2 as SAAADI. This CDR3 region has 14 residues. For the CDR3, the DNA is TGCGCCAGCAGCGAGTCAGGTGCGGGCACTGAAGCTTTCTTT. It translates to CASSESGAGTEAFF.

V is TRBV6-5 and J is TRBJ2-3, with 8 bases that match TRBD2. The CDR3 extends over 16 amino acids. Germline CDR1 MNHEY, CDR2 SVGAGI. Germline trimming cut 4 bases from V and 0 bases from J; bases unmatched to any gene: 6. CDR3 sequence: CASSWRGARSTDTQYF. In nucleotides, the CDR3 is TGTGCCAGCAGTTGGCGGGGGGCGCGAAGCACAGATACGCAGTATTTT.

The chain uses TRBV27 and TRBJ2-2; D uncertain. Trimming removed 3 bases at V and 3 bases at J, with 5 bases between. The germline V gene encodes CDR1 MNHEY and CDR2 SMNVEV (reference sequence). This CDR3 spans 13 amino acids. The CDR3 sequence is CASSLSDTGELFF. CDR3 nucleotide sequence: TGTGCCAGCAGTTTGTCCGACACCGGGGAGCTGTTTTTT.

The chain joins TRBV5-1 to TRBJ2-7; 7 positions agree with TRBD1. Germline CDR1 SGHRS, CDR2 YFSETQ. The CDR3 spans 15 residues. The V and J ends lost 3 bases and 3 bases, in that order; junction bases with no gene match: 9. CDR3 nucleotide sequence: TGCGCCAGCAGCTCGACTCCGGGACAGAGCTACGAGCAGTACTTC. Protein: CASSSTPGQSYEQYF. The whole variable domain, filled in from reference TRBV5-1 and TRBJ2-7, reads KAGVTQTPRYLIKTRGQQVTLSCSPISGHRSVSWYQQTPGQGLQFLFEYFSETQRNKGNFPGRFSGRQFSNSRSEMNVSTLELGDSALYLCASSSTPGQSYEQYFGPGTRLTVT.

V gene TRBV7-2 combines with J gene TRBJ1-1; the D gene is possibly TRBD1 (5 bases). The germline V gene has CDR1 SGHTA and CDR2 FQGNSA. The V gene lost 8 bases and the J gene lost 1 base, with 17 bases spanning the gap. CDR3 length equals 15 residues. The CDR3 spells CASSKWSGWNTEAFF. CDR3 DNA sequence: TGTGCCAGCTCCAAGTGGTCAGGGTGGAACACTGAAGCTTTCTTT.

This chain links TRBV6-2 or TRBV6-3 with TRBJ1-1; D may be TRBD1 (5 bases). Germline loops: CDR1 MNHEY, CDR2 SVGEGT. This CDR3 spans 13 amino acids. The V and J ends lost 4 bases and 0 bases respectively, with 6 bases between them. The CDR3 is CASSSGMNTEAFF. The CDR3 DNA is TGTGCCAGCAGTTCAGGGATGAACACTGAAGCTTTCTTT.

Note on this clone: The junction departs from germline at one end; a sequencing error may be responsible. J is TRBJ2-2 and V is TRBV12-3 or TRBV12-4; D is perhaps TRBD2 (5 bases). There are 13 residues in the CDR3. CDR3 sequence (DNA): TGTGCCAGCAGGAGGGCGAACACCGGGGAACTGTTTTTT. Protein sequence: CASRRANTGELFF.

The rearrangement joins TRBV5-4 to TRBJ1-1; D is unclear. This CDR3 has 14 amino acids. Per the germline V gene, CDR1 is SGHNT and CDR2 is YYREEE (reference sequence). The V gene lost 4 bases and the J gene lost 0 bases, with 10 bases spanning the gap. For the CDR3, the DNA is TGTGCCAGCAGCACGGAGAGCATGAACACTGAAGCTTTCTTT. Protein product: CASSTESMNTEAFF.

This chain joins TRBV30 and TRBJ2-1; the D is unclear. Germline V lookup: CDR1 GTSNPN, CDR2 SVGIG (reference sequence). The CDR3 is made up of 11 amino acids. The ends were cut back, 2 bases at V and 10 bases at J, with 9 bases in the middle. CDR3 residues: CAWSSVNEQFF. CDR3 bases: TGTGCCTGGAGTAGCGTGAACGAGCAGTTCTTC.

The chain couples TRBV29-1 to TRBJ2-7; 9 bases agree with TRBD1. The CDR3 has 14 amino acids. The V segment lost 5 bases and the J segment 7 bases; nucleotides outside the gene matches: 12. Germline V gene data show CDR1 as SQVTM and CDR2 as ANQGSEA. The CDR3 reads CSVSGTTGGWEQYF. CDR3 in DNA: TGCAGCGTTTCCGGGACAACAGGGGGCTGGGAGCAGTACTTC.